This T cell receptor beta chain stems from a study of human T cells and chemical hapten exposure. The CDR3 sequence is 12 residues long. V was pared by 1 base and J by 8 bases, with 11 bases between. Germline values: CDR1 SQVTM, CDR2 ANQGSEA. The authors extracted total RNA from unfractionated whole blood. This clonotype was seen a few times. MiXCR, run by TCRdb on the 5' RACE reads, gives a single entry per CDR3 protein. The data hold more than 75,000 distinct CDR3 sequences, with less than 20% observed a single time. The chain recombines TRBV29-1 with TRBJ2-5; D gene unclear. This receptor was identified in a female donor in good health. CDR3 in DNA: TGCAGCGTTGAAGCCGGTCCAGCAACCCAGTACTTC. It codes for CSVEAGPATQYF.